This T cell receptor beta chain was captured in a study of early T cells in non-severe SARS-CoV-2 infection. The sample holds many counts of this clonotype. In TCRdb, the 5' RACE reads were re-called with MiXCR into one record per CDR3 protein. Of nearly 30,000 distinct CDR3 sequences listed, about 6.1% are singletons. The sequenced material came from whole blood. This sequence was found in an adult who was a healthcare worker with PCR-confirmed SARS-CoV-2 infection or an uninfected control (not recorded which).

CDR3 in amino acids: CASSPPPRGATDTQYF. The CDR3 nucleotides read TGTGCCAGCAGCCCCCCCCCCAGAGGAGCCACAGATACGCAGTATTTT. V gene TRBV7-2 combines with J gene TRBJ2-3, with D hard to call. Germline CDR1 and CDR2: SGHTA and FQGNSA. The CDR3 totals 16 residues. Trimming removed 5 bases from V and 2 bases from J, with 17 bases in between.